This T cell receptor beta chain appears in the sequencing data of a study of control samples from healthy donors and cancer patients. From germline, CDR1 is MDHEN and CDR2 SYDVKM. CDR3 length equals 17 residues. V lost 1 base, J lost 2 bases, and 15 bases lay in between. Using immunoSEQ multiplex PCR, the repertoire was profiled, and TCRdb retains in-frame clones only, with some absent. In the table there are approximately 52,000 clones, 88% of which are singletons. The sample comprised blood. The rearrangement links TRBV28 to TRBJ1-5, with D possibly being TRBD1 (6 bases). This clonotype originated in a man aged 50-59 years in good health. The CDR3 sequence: CASSLLEQGWGNQPQHF. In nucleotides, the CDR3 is TGTGCCAGCAGTTTATTGGAACAGGGTTGGGGCAATCAGCCCCAGCATTTT.